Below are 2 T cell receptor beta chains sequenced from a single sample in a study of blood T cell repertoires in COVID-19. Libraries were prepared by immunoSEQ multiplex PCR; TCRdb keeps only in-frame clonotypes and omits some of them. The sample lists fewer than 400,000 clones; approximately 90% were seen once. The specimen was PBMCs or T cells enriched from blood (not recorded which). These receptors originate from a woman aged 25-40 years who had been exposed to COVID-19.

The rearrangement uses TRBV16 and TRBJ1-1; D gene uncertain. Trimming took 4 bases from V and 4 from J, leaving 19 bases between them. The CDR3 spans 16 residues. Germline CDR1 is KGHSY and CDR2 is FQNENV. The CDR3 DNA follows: TGTGCCAGCAGCCCAAATTTTGGAGGTGAGAGCACTGAAGCTTTCTTT. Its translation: CASSPNFGGESTEAFF.

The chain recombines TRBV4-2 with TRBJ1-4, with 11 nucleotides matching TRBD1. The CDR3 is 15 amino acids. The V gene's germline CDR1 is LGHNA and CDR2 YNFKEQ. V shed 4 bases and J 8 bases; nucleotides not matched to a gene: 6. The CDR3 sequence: CASSRGDRGEEKLFF. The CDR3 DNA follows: TGTGCCAGCAGCCGCGGGGACAGGGGGGAGGAAAAACTGTTTTTT.